This T cell receptor beta chain was captured by sequencing in a study of T cells expressing NK-cell markers. Study-wide findings and caveats: The CD3+CD56-NKG2C+ fraction was also led by these clonotypes in a few donors.

TCR beta libraries carry UMIs added by 5'RACE template switching. TCRdb processed the 5' RACE reads again and assigns one entry to each CDR3 protein, with no DNA. This sample's table has about 260,000 distinct CDR3 sequences. For this clonotype: Its cognate antigen is unknown.

The CDR3 has 16 residues. Looked up from germline, CDR1 is KGHDR and CDR2 is SFDVKD. The sample consisted of blood T cells: a sorted CD56 or NKG2C T cell subset, CD4+ or CD8+ T cells, or bulk PBMC T cells (not recorded which). This sequence was found in a woman aged 18-69 years in good health. The genes are TRBV24-1 and TRBJ2-1; TCRdb designates TRBD1, a call that cannot be tested without DNA. CDR3 amino acids: CATSDRSGTGGGEQFF.